One T cell receptor beta chain is described in this entry. The V gene lost 8 bases and the J gene lost 0 bases, with 11 bases spanning the gap. Germline V gene data show CDR1 as MNHEY and CDR2 as SVGAGI. The CDR3 contains 14 residues. The sample is drawn from a study of T cell responses to AZD1222 COVID-19 vaccine. Assay: immunoSEQ multiplex PCR; the TCRdb copy retains only in-frame clones and omits some. The sample has 120,000 to 150,000 clones, roughly nine tenths seen once; the top ten hold approximately 3.6%. The chain carries TRBV6-5 and TRBJ2-1, with D maybe TRBD1 (6 bases). This sequence originates from an adult who received the AZD1222 COVID-19 vaccine. The sequences come from peripheral blood, collected 28 days after the second AZD1222 dose. The CDR3 DNA is TGTGCCAGCTTCGACAGGAGCTCCTACAATGAGCAGTTCTTC. This encodes CASFDRSSYNEQFF.